This T cell receptor beta chain stems from a study of cytomegalovirus exposure and HLA in healthy donors. On this clone: Its cognate antigen is unknown.

The germline CDR1 and CDR2 sequences are MDHEN and SYDVKM. Trimming took off 2 bases at V and 6 bases at J, with 8 bases between the two ends. This CDR3 has 13 residues. Study results and caveats: Data from an earlier analysis indicated that most TCR beta V segments were productive either about 90% or about 30% of the time. According to a later analysis, most TCR beta chains associated with CMV appeared HLA-restricted. Later analysis identified several of the most significant clusters that appeared linked to common viral pathogens.

The study ran its PCR with 60 Vbeta and 13 Jbeta primers. Libraries were prepared by immunoSEQ multiplex PCR; TCRdb keeps only in-frame clonotypes and omits some of them. The sample carries 160,000 or so clones, around 80% recorded once. The source material was PBMCs. The chain links TRBV28 to TRBJ2-1; perhaps TRBD2 as D (6 bases). The clonotype was recovered from a male donor in good health and CMV-seropositive. The CDR3 region is CASSLGGINEQFF. CDR3 bases: TGTGCCAGCAGTTTAGGCGGGATCAATGAGCAGTTCTTC.